This T cell receptor (beta chain) emerged from a study of blood T cell repertoires in COVID-19. Across the whole study: Samples came from the United States, Italy and Spain, spanning acute and convalescent COVID-19. Nucleic acid was either cDNA or gDNA, and it came from T cells, B-cell-depleted T cells, or PBMCs.

The method was immunoSEQ multiplex PCR; TCRdb's version includes in-frame clones alone and lacks a portion of them. The sample contains about 100,000 clones, 88% of which appear only once. The trim removed 6 bases at V and 7 bases at J, leaving 3 bases unmatched. Germline V gives CDR1 SGHNT, CDR2 YENEEA. The CDR3 covers 13 residues. Sample: peripheral blood. The receptor comes from a human donor in a cohort sampled during active COVID-19. The rearrangement uses TRBV11-3 and TRBJ2-1; 10 nucleotides agree with TRBD1. CDR3 DNA: TGTGCCAGCAGGGGACAGGGGTCTAATGAGCAGTTCTTC. As protein: CASRGQGSNEQFF.